These T cell receptor beta chains were read from a single sample in a study of human T cells and chemical hapten exposure. Using its own MiXCR run on the RACE reads, TCRdb lists one record per CDR3 protein. This table holds more than 75,000 distinct CDR3 sequences, approximately 8.6% found once. The sample in question was whole blood, obtained in connection with sensitization to the hapten diphenylcyclopropenone (DPC). The receptor set was obtained from a woman aged 40 to 55 with alopecia areata. Some clones in this sample may be carry-over from other donors' samples. Both conserved end residues are part of each CDR3. D genes are given only for firm matches. Rows give clone size only sometimes, using once, few, many, or a class for an expanded clone.

clone size: few
D gene: NA
J gene: TRBJ2-2
V gene: TRBV5-1
CDR3 protein: CASSPPMAGELFF
CDR3 DNA: TGCGCCAGCAGCCCCCCTATGGCCGGGGAGCTGTTTTTT

clone size: NA
D gene: TRBD2
J gene: TRBJ2-1
V gene: TRBV9
CDR3 protein: CASSVVGLAPNEQFF
CDR3 DNA: TGTGCCAGCAGCGTAGTGGGACTAGCACCCAATGAGCAGTTCTTC

clone size: NA
D gene: NA
J gene: TRBJ2-2
V gene: TRBV4-3
CDR3 protein: CASSQDYGGELFF
CDR3 DNA: TGCGCCAGCAGCCAAGATTACGGCGGGGAGCTGTTTTTT

clone size: few
D gene: NA
J gene: TRBJ2-4
V gene: TRBV29-1
CDR3 protein: CSVERDTENIQYF
CDR3 DNA: TGCAGCGTTGAACGGGACACAGAAAACATTCAGTACTTC

clone size: many
D gene: NA
J gene: TRBJ2-1
V gene: TRBV4-3
CDR3 protein: CASSQRLGASEQFF
CDR3 DNA: TGCGCCAGCAGCCAGAGACTAGGGGCATCTGAGCAGTTCTTC

clone size: many
D gene: TRBD1
J gene: TRBJ2-7
V gene: TRBV7-2
CDR3 protein: CASSATGQGREQYF
CDR3 DNA: TGTGCCAGCAGCGCCACCGGACAGGGTCGCGAGCAGTACTTC

clone size: many
D gene: NA
J gene: TRBJ2-7
V gene: TRBV18
CDR3 protein: CASSSSGTDPYEQYF
CDR3 DNA: TGTGCCAGCTCATCCTCCGGGACGGACCCCTACGAGCAGTACTTC

clone size: NA
D gene: NA
J gene: TRBJ1-3
V gene: TRBV3-1
CDR3 protein: CASSYTDSGNTIYF
CDR3 DNA: TGTGCCAGCAGCTATACAGACTCTGGAAACACCATATATTTT

clone size: few
D gene: NA
J gene: TRBJ2-1
V gene: TRBV7-2
CDR3 protein: CASSPPTLLAHEQFF
CDR3 DNA: TGTGCCAGCAGCCCCCCGACTTTGCTAGCCCATGAGCAGTTCTTC

clone size: few
D gene: TRBD1
J gene: TRBJ2-7
V gene: TRBV18
CDR3 protein: CASSPSRGPGEQYF
CDR3 DNA: TGTGCCAGCTCACCCTCGAGGGGGCCGGGGGAGCAGTACTTC

clone size: many
D gene: NA
J gene: TRBJ2-2
V gene: TRBV4-3
CDR3 protein: CASSQENLGLGANTGELFF
CDR3 DNA: TGCGCCAGCAGCCAAGAGAATCTGGGTCTAGGGGCGAACACCGGGGAGCTGTTTTTT

clone size: NA
D gene: NA
J gene: TRBJ2-3
V gene: TRBV5-4
CDR3 protein: CASSPTEATDTQYF
CDR3 DNA: TGTGCCAGCAGTCCGACAGAAGCCACAGATACGCAGTATTTT

clone size: NA
D gene: TRBD1
J gene: TRBJ2-7
V gene: TRBV5-1
CDR3 protein: CASSLYRGSSSYEQYF
CDR3 DNA: TGCGCCAGCAGCTTATACAGGGGGAGCAGCTCCTACGAGCAGTACTTC

clone size: many
D gene: NA
J gene: TRBJ1-1
V gene: TRBV29-1
CDR3 protein: CSVTAGVVNTEAFF
CDR3 DNA: TGCAGCGTGACGGCGGGGGTGGTGAACACTGAAGCTTTCTTT

clone size: many
D gene: NA
J gene: TRBJ1-5
V gene: TRBV23-1
CDR3 protein: CASSQTQRVSNSNQPQHF
CDR3 DNA: TGCGCCAGCAGTCAAACACAGCGGGTTTCTAATAGCAATCAGCCCCAGCATTTT

clone size: NA
D gene: TRBD1
J gene: TRBJ1-5
V gene: TRBV27
CDR3 protein: CASSPSTGRQPQHF
CDR3 DNA: TGTGCCAGCAGCCCATCGACAGGGAGGCAGCCCCAGCATTTT

clone size: few
D gene: NA
J gene: TRBJ2-5
V gene: TRBV27
CDR3 protein: CASSLSDQYGAQYF
CDR3 DNA: TGTGCCAGCAGTTTATCGGACCAATATGGGGCCCAGTACTTC

clone size: few
D gene: TRBD1
J gene: TRBJ1-4
V gene: TRBV6-5
CDR3 protein: CASSRDRGEKLFF
CDR3 DNA: TGTGCCAGCAGCCGGGACAGAGGCGAAAAACTGTTTTTT

clone size: few
D gene: TRBD2
J gene: TRBJ2-5
V gene: TRBV9
CDR3 protein: CASSVASGRVKETQYF
CDR3 DNA: TGTGCCAGCAGCGTAGCTAGCGGGAGGGTAAAAGAGACCCAGTACTTC

clone size: many
D gene: NA
J gene: TRBJ2-3
V gene: TRBV10-3
CDR3 protein: CAISDTSDTQYF
CDR3 DNA: TGTGCCATCAGTGACACCTCCGATACGCAGTATTTT

clone size: NA
D gene: TRBD1
J gene: TRBJ1-5
V gene: TRBV6-6
CDR3 protein: CASSSGQGYNQPQHF
CDR3 DNA: TGTGCCAGCAGTTCCGGACAGGGCTATAATCAGCCCCAGCATTTT

clone size: NA
D gene: TRBD1
J gene: TRBJ1-5
V gene: TRBV6-2/TRBV6-3
CDR3 protein: CASSRQGPQPQHF
CDR3 DNA: TGTGCCAGCAGTCGACAGGGTCCCCAGCCCCAGCATTTT

clone size: many
D gene: NA
J gene: TRBJ1-1
V gene: TRBV28
CDR3 protein: CASSLLGSEAFF
CDR3 DNA: TGTGCCAGCAGTCTACTAGGGTCTGAAGCTTTCTTT

clone size: many
D gene: TRBD1
J gene: TRBJ1-1
V gene: TRBV5-5
CDR3 protein: CASSSEGQGYTEAFF
CDR3 DNA: TGTGCCAGCAGCTCAGAGGGACAGGGGTACACTGAAGCTTTCTTT

clone size: NA
D gene: NA
J gene: TRBJ2-1
V gene: TRBV27
CDR3 protein: CASSLPGPGVFNEQFF
CDR3 DNA: TGTGCCAGCAGTTTACCTGGGCCAGGGGTCTTCAATGAGCAGTTCTTC

clone size: NA
D gene: TRBD1
J gene: TRBJ2-1
V gene: TRBV7-3
CDR3 protein: CASSLTRGFGEQFF
CDR3 DNA: TGTGCCAGCAGCTTAACCAGGGGGTTTGGTGAGCAGTTCTTC

clone size: NA
D gene: TRBD2
J gene: TRBJ2-1
V gene: TRBV7-2
CDR3 protein: CASTAGGTSHNEQFF
CDR3 DNA: TGTGCCAGCACGGCGGGGGGGACTAGCCACAATGAGCAGTTCTTC

clone size: NA
D gene: TRBD2
J gene: TRBJ2-7
V gene: TRBV12-3/TRBV12-4
CDR3 protein: CASSLLAGYEQYF
CDR3 DNA: TGTGCCAGCAGTTTACTAGCGGGCTACGAGCAGTACTTC

clone size: NA
D gene: NA
J gene: TRBJ1-1
V gene: TRBV4-1
CDR3 protein: CASSQESGTNNEAFF
CDR3 DNA: TGCGCCAGCAGCCAAGAATCCGGGACAAACAATGAAGCTTTCTTT

clone size: many
D gene: NA
J gene: TRBJ2-5
V gene: TRBV27
CDR3 protein: CASSLYLQETQYF
CDR3 DNA: TGTGCCAGCAGTTTATACCTGCAAGAGACCCAGTACTTC

clone size: NA
D gene: TRBD1
J gene: TRBJ1-2
V gene: TRBV28
CDR3 protein: CASSNRGYGYTF
CDR3 DNA: TGTGCCAGCAGTAACAGGGGCTATGGCTACACCTTC

clone size: NA
D gene: NA
J gene: TRBJ2-7
V gene: TRBV29-1
CDR3 protein: CSGIRSGEQYF
CDR3 DNA: TGCAGCGGGATAAGGTCGGGGGAGCAGTACTTC

clone size: NA
D gene: NA
J gene: TRBJ2-5
V gene: TRBV7-2
CDR3 protein: CASSLVVTQETQYF
CDR3 DNA: TGTGCCAGCAGCTTAGTTGTTACCCAAGAGACCCAGTACTTC

clone size: NA
D gene: NA
J gene: TRBJ1-1
V gene: TRBV7-9
CDR3 protein: CASSLSTGTTEAFF
CDR3 DNA: TGTGCCAGCAGCCTAAGTACAGGGACCACTGAAGCTTTCTTT

clone size: many
D gene: NA
J gene: TRBJ2-2
V gene: TRBV2
CDR3 protein: CASTKGPSATGELFF
CDR3 DNA: TGTGCCAGCACCAAAGGCCCTAGCGCAACCGGGGAGCTGTTTTTT

clone size: few
D gene: NA
J gene: TRBJ2-7
V gene: TRBV30
CDR3 protein: CAADSYEQYF
CDR3 DNA: TGTGCCGCGGACAGCTACGAGCAGTACTTC

clone size: few
D gene: NA
J gene: TRBJ1-2
V gene: TRBV4-3
CDR3 protein: CASSQAPTRGIGGYTF
CDR3 DNA: TGCGCCAGCAGCCAAGCCCCGACGAGGGGGATCGGCGGCTACACCTTC

clone size: NA
D gene: NA
J gene: TRBJ2-7
V gene: TRBV2
CDR3 protein: CASSEVLGRDDEQYF
CDR3 DNA: TGTGCCAGCAGTGAAGTATTAGGCCGGGACGACGAGCAGTACTTC

clone size: many
D gene: TRBD2
J gene: TRBJ2-1
V gene: TRBV4-3
CDR3 protein: CASSLRAPGTSGSNEQFF
CDR3 DNA: TGCGCCAGCAGCCTACGGGCCCCCGGGACTAGCGGGAGCAATGAGCAGTTCTTC

clone size: many
D gene: NA
J gene: TRBJ2-1
V gene: TRBV18
CDR3 protein: CASSPRLGSARGPYNEQFF
CDR3 DNA: TGTGCCAGCTCACCACGGTTAGGCTCCGCCAGGGGCCCCTACAATGAGCAGTTCTTC

clone size: many
D gene: NA
J gene: TRBJ1-5
V gene: TRBV20-1
CDR3 protein: CSARNRVGTNNQPQHF
CDR3 DNA: TGCAGTGCTAGAAATAGGGTGGGGACCAACAATCAGCCCCAGCATTTT

clone size: many
D gene: TRBD2
J gene: TRBJ2-1
V gene: TRBV28
CDR3 protein: CASSFAGRVYNEQFF
CDR3 DNA: TGTGCCAGCAGTTTTGCGGGGAGGGTTTACAATGAGCAGTTCTTC

clone size: many
D gene: NA
J gene: TRBJ2-1
V gene: TRBV20-1
CDR3 protein: CSARGAGSSYNEQFF
CDR3 DNA: TGCAGTGCTAGGGGCGCGGGGAGCTCCTACAATGAGCAGTTCTTC

clone size: NA
D gene: TRBD1
J gene: TRBJ2-1
V gene: TRBV11-2
CDR3 protein: CASSIRDRHNEQFF
CDR3 DNA: TGTGCCAGCAGCATCCGGGACAGACACAATGAGCAGTTCTTC

clone size: NA
D gene: NA
J gene: TRBJ1-3
V gene: TRBV9
CDR3 protein: CASSSGTNSGNTIYF
CDR3 DNA: TGTGCCAGCAGCTCCGGGACAAACTCTGGAAACACCATATATTTT

clone size: few
D gene: NA
J gene: TRBJ1-1
V gene: TRBV2
CDR3 protein: CASSEGRGNTEAFF
CDR3 DNA: TGTGCCAGCAGTGAAGGGCGCGGGAACACTGAAGCTTTCTTT

clone size: many
D gene: TRBD1
J gene: TRBJ2-7
V gene: TRBV20-1
CDR3 protein: CSAPAQGAYEQYF
CDR3 DNA: TGCAGTGCCCCAGCCCAGGGGGCCTACGAGCAGTACTTC

clone size: many
D gene: TRBD1
J gene: TRBJ1-5
V gene: TRBV5-8
CDR3 protein: CASSWQGAVGNQPQHF
CDR3 DNA: TGTGCCAGCAGCTGGCAGGGGGCTGTAGGGAATCAGCCCCAGCATTTT

clone size: few
D gene: TRBD2
J gene: TRBJ2-2
V gene: TRBV11-1
CDR3 protein: CASSLEGLAGAGELFF
CDR3 DNA: TGTGCCAGCAGCTTAGAGGGGCTAGCGGGAGCCGGGGAGCTGTTTTTT

clone size: many
D gene: TRBD1
J gene: TRBJ2-7
V gene: TRBV25-1
CDR3 protein: CASSETGGGYEQYF
CDR3 DNA: TGTGCCAGCAGTGAAACAGGGGGCGGGTACGAGCAGTACTTC

clone size: many
D gene: TRBD1
J gene: TRBJ2-7
V gene: TRBV28
CDR3 protein: CASTPGTVSYEQYF
CDR3 DNA: TGTGCCAGCACCCCCGGGACAGTTTCCTACGAGCAGTACTTC